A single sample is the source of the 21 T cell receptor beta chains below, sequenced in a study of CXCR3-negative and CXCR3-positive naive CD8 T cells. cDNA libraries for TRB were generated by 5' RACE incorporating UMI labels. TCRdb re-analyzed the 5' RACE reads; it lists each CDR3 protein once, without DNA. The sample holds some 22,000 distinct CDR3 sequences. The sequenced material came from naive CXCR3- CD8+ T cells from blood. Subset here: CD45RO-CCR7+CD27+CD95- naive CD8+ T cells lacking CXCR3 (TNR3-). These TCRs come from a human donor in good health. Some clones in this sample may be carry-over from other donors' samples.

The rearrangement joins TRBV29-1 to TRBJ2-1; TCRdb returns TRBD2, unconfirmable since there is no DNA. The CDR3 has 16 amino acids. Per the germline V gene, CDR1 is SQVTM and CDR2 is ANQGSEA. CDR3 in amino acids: CSVDGATSGGSNEQFF.

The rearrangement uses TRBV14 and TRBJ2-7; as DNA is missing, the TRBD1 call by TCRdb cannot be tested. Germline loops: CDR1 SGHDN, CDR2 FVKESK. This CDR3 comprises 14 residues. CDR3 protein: CASSPGARPAEQYF.

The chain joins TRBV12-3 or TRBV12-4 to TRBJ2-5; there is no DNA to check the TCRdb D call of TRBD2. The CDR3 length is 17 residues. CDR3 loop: CASSPHIAGSSGETQYF.

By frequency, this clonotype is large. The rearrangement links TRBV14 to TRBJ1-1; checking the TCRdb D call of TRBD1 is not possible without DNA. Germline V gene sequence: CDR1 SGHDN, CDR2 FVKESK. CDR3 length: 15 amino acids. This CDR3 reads CASSQDEGEIAEAFF.

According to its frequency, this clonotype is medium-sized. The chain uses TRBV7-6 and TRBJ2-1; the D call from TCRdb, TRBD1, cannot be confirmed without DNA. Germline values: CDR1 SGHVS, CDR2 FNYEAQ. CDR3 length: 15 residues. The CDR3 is CASSLGGGDYNEQFF.

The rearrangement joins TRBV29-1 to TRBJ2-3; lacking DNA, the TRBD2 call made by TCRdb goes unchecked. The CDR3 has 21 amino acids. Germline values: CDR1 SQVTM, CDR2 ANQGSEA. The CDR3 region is CSVPSLGPTSGGGLFTDTQYF.

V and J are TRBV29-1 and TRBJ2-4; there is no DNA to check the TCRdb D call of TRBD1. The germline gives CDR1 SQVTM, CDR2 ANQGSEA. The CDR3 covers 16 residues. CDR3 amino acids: CSVVGQGIATKNIQYF.

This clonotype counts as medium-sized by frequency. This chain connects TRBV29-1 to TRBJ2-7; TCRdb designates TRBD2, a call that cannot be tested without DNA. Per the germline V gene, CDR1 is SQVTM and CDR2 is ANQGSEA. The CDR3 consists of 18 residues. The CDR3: CSVFKTGTSGGTTYEQYF.

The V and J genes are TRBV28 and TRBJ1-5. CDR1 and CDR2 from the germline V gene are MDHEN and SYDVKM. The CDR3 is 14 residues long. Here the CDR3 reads CASYGRYSNQPQHF.

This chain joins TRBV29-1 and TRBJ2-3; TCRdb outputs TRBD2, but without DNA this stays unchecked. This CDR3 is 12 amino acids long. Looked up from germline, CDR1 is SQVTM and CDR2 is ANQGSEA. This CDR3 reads CSVPSGRAGLYF.

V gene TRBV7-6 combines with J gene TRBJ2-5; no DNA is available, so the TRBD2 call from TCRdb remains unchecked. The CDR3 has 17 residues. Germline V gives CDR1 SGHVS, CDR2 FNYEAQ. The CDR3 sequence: CASSGEAGGPYPTTQYF.

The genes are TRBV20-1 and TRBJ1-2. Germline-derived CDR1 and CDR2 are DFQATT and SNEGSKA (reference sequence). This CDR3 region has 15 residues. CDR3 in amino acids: CSATLGGEESMGYTF.

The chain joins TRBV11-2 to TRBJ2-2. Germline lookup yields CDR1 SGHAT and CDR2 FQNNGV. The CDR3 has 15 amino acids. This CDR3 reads CASSLDHSLDGELFF.

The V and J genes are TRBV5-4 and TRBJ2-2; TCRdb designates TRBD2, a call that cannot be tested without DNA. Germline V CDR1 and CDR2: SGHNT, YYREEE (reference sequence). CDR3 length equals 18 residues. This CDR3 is CASSPALAGGNLGGELFF.

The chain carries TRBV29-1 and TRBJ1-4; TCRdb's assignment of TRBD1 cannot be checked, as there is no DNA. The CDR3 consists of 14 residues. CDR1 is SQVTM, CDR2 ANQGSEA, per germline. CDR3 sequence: CSVKAAGANEKLFF.

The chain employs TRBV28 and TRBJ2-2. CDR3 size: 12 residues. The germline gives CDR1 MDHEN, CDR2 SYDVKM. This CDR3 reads CASSPQAGELFF.

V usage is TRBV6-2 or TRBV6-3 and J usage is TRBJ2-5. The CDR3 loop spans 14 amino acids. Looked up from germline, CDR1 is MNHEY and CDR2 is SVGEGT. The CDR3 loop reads CASSYEVYQETQYF.

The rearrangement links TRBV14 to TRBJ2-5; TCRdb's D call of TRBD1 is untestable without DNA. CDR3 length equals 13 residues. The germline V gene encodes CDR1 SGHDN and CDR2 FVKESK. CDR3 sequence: CASSNTFPETQYF.

This chain's CDR3 is CASSLTPSAGDTQYF. The V and J genes are TRBV7-7 and TRBJ2-3; TCRdb's D call, TRBD2, is unchecked because there is no DNA. This CDR3 is 15 amino acids long. The germline V gene encodes CDR1 SSHAT and CDR2 FNYEAQ (reference sequence).

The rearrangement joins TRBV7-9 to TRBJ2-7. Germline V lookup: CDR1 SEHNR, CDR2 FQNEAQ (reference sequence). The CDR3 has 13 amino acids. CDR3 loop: CASSLPGGYEQYF.

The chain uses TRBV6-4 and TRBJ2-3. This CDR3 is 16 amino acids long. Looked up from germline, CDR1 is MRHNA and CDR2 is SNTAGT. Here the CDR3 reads CASSDVAGASTDTQYF.